This TCR beta chain appears in the sequencing data of a study of Ad26.COV2.S vaccination and SARS-CoV-2 variants. General observations from the study: Placebo recipients trailed vaccine recipients in spike-specific TCR breadth. Substantial breadth was reported for post-vaccination spike-specific CD8+ and CD4+ T cells. Estimates derived from TCR breadth and depth analyses may have underestimated total T cell responses.

The assay was immunoSEQ multiplex PCR, and TCRdb's table has in-frame clones only and misses some. The sample shows roughly 380,000 clones, about 90% of them seen only once. The V end lost 8 bases, the J end lost 0 bases, and 11 bases lay between the germline ends. This CDR3 has 15 amino acids. Germline assignment: CDR1 SNHLY and CDR2 FYNNEI. About this clone itself: Antigen: not known.

The chain uses TRBV2 and TRBJ1-6; D is undetermined. This receptor was taken from a human donor who had recovered from COVID-19. The source material was peripheral blood, sampled after recovery from COVID-19. CDR3 in DNA: TGTGCCAGCCAGCCGGAGAGCTCCTATAATTCACCCCTCCACTTT. As protein: CASQPESSYNSPLHF.